The 14 T cell receptor beta chains reported below all come from one sample, sequenced in a study of circulating and synovial CD4+ cells in juvenile arthritis. Here immunoSEQ multiplex PCR was the method, and the copy in TCRdb shows in-frame clones only, minus some. The sample shows fewer than 35,000 clones, about 93% of them seen only once. The sample was CD4+ T cells from blood. Receptors were obtained from a human donor with juvenile idiopathic arthritis.

The chain carries TRBV5-1 and TRBJ2-6; D gene uncertain. From germline, CDR1 is SGHRS and CDR2 YFSETQ. The CDR3 runs to 18 residues. Trimming removed 2 bases from V and 0 bases from J, with 15 bases in between. CDR3 nucleotide sequence: TGCGCCAGCAGCTTAGCCCTACTCCCAAGCTCTGGGGCCAACGTCCTGACTTTC. Protein sequence: CASSLALLPSSGANVLTF. The full variable domain, with the rest looked up from reference TRBV5-1 and TRBJ2-6, is KAGVTQTPRYLIKTRGQQVTLSCSPISGHRSVSWYQQTPGQGLQFLFEYFSETQRNKGNFPGRFSGRQFSNSRSEMNVSTLELGDSALYLCASSLALLPSSGANVLTFGAGSRLTVL.

This rearrangement joins TRBV10-3 to TRBJ2-6, with D perhaps TRBD2 (5 bases). The V end was cut by 4 bases, the J end by 2 bases, with 24 bases between. The CDR3 is 20 amino acids. The germline gives CDR1 ENHRY, CDR2 SYGVKD. CDR3 nucleotides: TGTGCCATCAGTGGCCGTAGGGAGAGGATGCGATTCACTGGGGCCAACGTCCTGACTTTC. It yields the protein CAISGRRERMRFTGANVLTF.

V gene TRBV18 combines with J gene TRBJ2-1; D is possibly TRBD2 (6 bases). The CDR3 loop spans 14 amino acids. Trimming pared 3 bases from V and 7 bases from J, leaving 13 bases between. The germline gives CDR1 KGHSH, CDR2 LQKENI. This CDR3 is CASSPGLSGNEQFF. In nucleotides, the CDR3 is TGTGCCAGCTCACCCGGACTAAGCGGGAATGAGCAGTTCTTC.

The V call is TRBV5-1, the J call TRBJ1-2; D gene unclear. The V end lost 2 bases, the J end lost 11 bases, and 10 bases lay between the germline ends. Germline V gene sequence: CDR1 SGHRS, CDR2 YFSETQ. This CDR3 spans 11 amino acids. This CDR3 is CASSFKERYTF. In nucleotides, the CDR3 is TGCGCCAGCAGCTTCAAAGAACGGTACACCTTC.

This chain links TRBV5-1 with TRBJ1-3, with TRBD1 as a possible D gene (6 bases). CDR3 size: 16 residues. Per germline, CDR1 SGHRS and CDR2 YFSETQ. V lost 2 bases, J lost 0 bases, and 12 bases lay in between. CDR3 amino acids: CASSLGDTNSGNTIYF. The DNA of the CDR3 is TGCGCCAGCAGCTTAGGGGACACCAACTCTGGAAACACCATATATTTT.

This chain uses TRBV29-1 with TRBJ1-2; no clear D. With 6 bases removed from V and 4 bases from J, the gap between germline ends came to 9 bases. The germline CDR1 and CDR2 sequences are SQVTM and ANQGSEA. This CDR3 region has 11 residues. The CDR3 is CSVRGAYGYTF. The CDR3 DNA reads as TGCAGCGTCCGAGGTGCCTATGGCTACACCTTC.

The chain joins TRBV6-6 to TRBJ1-1, with D perhaps TRBD1 (5 bases). The CDR3 loop spans 12 amino acids. The V gene's germline CDR1 is MNHNY and CDR2 SVGAGI (reference sequence). The V end was cut by 2 bases, the J end by 7 bases, with 8 bases between. CDR3 coding DNA: TGTGCCAGCAGTTACCCAGGGCGTGAAGCTTTCTTT. Its protein is CASSYPGREAFF.

This sequence joins TRBV29-1 and TRBJ2-7, with a tentative D call TRBD2 (6 bases). CDR3 length: 16 residues. Trimming removed 6 bases at V and 1 base at J, with 22 bases between. Germline CDR1 SQVTM, CDR2 ANQGSEA. The CDR3 loop is CSVGRFGGKASYEQYF. The CDR3 nucleotides are TGCAGCGTGGGGCGGTTTGGGGGGAAGGCGTCCTACGAGCAGTACTTC.

The chain couples TRBV13 to TRBJ2-5; no firm D call. The germline V and J ends were trimmed by 7 bases and 5 bases, with 17 bases remaining between them. The CDR3 is 14 residues long. CDR1 is PRHDT and CDR2 is FYEKMQ in the germline V gene (reference sequence). CDR3 in DNA: TGTGCCAGCACAAAGGCCGGAGCACGGGAGACCCAGTACTTC. It encodes CASTKAGARETQYF.

This chain links TRBV6-5 with TRBJ2-5, with a tentative D call TRBD2 (6 bases). The CDR3 covers 15 residues. From germline, CDR1 is MNHEY and CDR2 SVGAGI. V gave up 2 bases and J gave up 4 bases, with 14 bases separating them. The CDR3 protein is CASSYRDGGRETQYF. The CDR3 region has the DNA TGTGCCAGCAGTTACCGAGACGGGGGTAGAGAGACCCAGTACTTC.

This CDR3 reads CATSDRQGRGNTGELFF. The CDR3 DNA reads TGTGCCACCAGCGACCGACAGGGAAGGGGGAACACCGGGGAGCTGTTTTTT. The chain couples TRBV15 to TRBJ2-2; 7 bases match TRBD1. CDR1 and CDR2 from the germline V gene are LNHNV and YYDKDF (reference sequence). Losses at the gene ends were 5 bases for V and 1 base for J; bases not matched to a gene: 10. The CDR3 has 17 residues.

V is TRBV9 and J is TRBJ2-6; TRBD2 agrees at 13 bases. Germline CDR1 is SGDLS and CDR2 is YYNGEE. The CDR3 sequence is 19 residues long. Losses at the gene ends were 4 bases for V and 0 bases for J; bases not matched to a gene: 7. CDR3 region: CASSPTGLAGASGANVLTF. The CDR3 DNA reads as TGTGCCAGCAGCCCAACTGGACTAGCGGGGGCCTCTGGGGCCAACGTCCTGACTTTC.

The chain has TRBV28 and TRBJ2-7, with D possibly TRBD1 on 5 matching bases. The germline V gene has CDR1 MDHEN and CDR2 SYDVKM. This CDR3 comprises 15 residues. Between the trimmed V and J ends, which lost 6 bases and 0 bases, there was a span of 15 bases. The CDR3 sequence: CASRPYGHSSYEQYF. CDR3 DNA sequence: TGTGCCAGCAGACCCTACGGACATAGCTCCTACGAGCAGTACTTC.

The V and J genes are TRBV5-1 and TRBJ2-7; D perhaps matches TRBD1 (6 bases). Germline CDR1 is SGHRS and CDR2 is YFSETQ. V was shortened by 1 base and J by 4 bases, with 9 bases between the two germline ends. The CDR3 length is 13 residues. The chain's CDR3 is CASSLHREYEQYF. CDR3 coding DNA: TGCGCCAGCAGCTTGCACAGGGAGTACGAGCAGTACTTC.